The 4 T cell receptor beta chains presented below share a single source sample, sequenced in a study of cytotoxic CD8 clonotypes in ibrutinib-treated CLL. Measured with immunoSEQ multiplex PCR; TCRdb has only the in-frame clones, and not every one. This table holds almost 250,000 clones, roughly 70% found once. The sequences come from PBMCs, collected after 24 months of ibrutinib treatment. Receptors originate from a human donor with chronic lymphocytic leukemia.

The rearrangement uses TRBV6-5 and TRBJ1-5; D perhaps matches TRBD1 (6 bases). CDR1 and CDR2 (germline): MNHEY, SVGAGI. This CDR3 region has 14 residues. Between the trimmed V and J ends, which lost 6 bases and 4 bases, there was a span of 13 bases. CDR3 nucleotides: TGTGCCAGCAGCAAACAGGGACTAAATCAGCCCCAGCATTTT. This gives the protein CASSKQGLNQPQHF.

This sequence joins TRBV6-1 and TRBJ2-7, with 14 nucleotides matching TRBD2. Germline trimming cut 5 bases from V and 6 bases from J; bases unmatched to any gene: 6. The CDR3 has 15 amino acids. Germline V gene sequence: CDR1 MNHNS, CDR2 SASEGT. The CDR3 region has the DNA TGTGCCAGCAGTCGACTAGCGGGAGGGTTGGTCGAGCAGTACTTC. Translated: CASSRLAGGLVEQYF.

This CDR3 is CASSRVGGAYEQYF. The CDR3 DNA sequence: TGTGCCAGCAGCCGGGTCGGCGGAGCCTACGAGCAGTACTTC. The genes are TRBV11-2 and TRBJ2-7; D call uncertain. Germline V gene lookup returns CDR1 SGHAT and CDR2 FQNNGV. The CDR3 spans 14 residues. V lost 5 bases, J lost 2 bases, and 13 bases lay in between.

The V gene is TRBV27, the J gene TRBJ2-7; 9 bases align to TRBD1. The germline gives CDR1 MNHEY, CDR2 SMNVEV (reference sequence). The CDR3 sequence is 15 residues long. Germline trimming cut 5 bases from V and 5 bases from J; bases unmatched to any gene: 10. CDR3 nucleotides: TGTGCCAGCAGTCCGGACAGGGGAAGCGTCAACGAGCAGTACTTC. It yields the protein CASSPDRGSVNEQYF.